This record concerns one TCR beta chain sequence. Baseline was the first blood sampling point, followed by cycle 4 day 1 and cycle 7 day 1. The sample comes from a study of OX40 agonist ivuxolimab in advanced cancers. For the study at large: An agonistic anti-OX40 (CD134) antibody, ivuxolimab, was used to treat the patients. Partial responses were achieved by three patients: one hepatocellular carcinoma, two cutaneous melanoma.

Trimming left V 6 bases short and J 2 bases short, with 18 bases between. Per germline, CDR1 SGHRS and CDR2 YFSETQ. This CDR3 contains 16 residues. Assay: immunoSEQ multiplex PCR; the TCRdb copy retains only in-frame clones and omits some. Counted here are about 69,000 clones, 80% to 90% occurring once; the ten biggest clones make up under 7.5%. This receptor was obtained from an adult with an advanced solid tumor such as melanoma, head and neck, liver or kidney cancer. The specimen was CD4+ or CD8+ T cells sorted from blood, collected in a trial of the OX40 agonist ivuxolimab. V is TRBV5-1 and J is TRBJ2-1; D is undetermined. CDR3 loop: CASTPPGIGTYNEQFF. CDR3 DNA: TGCGCCAGCACCCCCCCCGGCATAGGGACCTACAATGAGCAGTTCTTC. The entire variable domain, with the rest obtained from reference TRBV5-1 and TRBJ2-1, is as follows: KAGVTQTPRYLIKTRGQQVTLSCSPISGHRSVSWYQQTPGQGLQFLFEYFSETQRNKGNFPGRFSGRQFSNSRSEMNVSTLELGDSALYLCASTPPGIGTYNEQFFGPGTRLTVL.